The next 9 T cell receptor beta chains were all read from a single sample in a study of OX40 agonist ivuxolimab in advanced cancers. Assay: immunoSEQ multiplex PCR; the TCRdb copy retains only in-frame clones and omits some. The sample shows around 30,000 clones, approximately 93% of them seen only once. Sample: CD4+ or CD8+ T cells sorted from blood, taken in a trial of the OX40 agonist ivuxolimab. The origin of the receptors is an adult with an advanced solid tumor such as melanoma, head and neck, liver or kidney cancer.

The chain is built from TRBV7-6 and TRBJ2-7; 7 bases are shared with TRBD1. This CDR3 spans 18 amino acids. V was pared by 0 bases and J by 0 bases, with 11 bases of the junction left unmatched. The V gene's germline CDR1 is SGHVS and CDR2 FNYEAQ. CDR3 region: CASSLAVGGGYNSYEQYF. The CDR3 DNA is TGTGCCAGCAGCTTAGCCGTAGGGGGCGGCTACAACTCCTACGAGCAGTACTTC. The variable domain in full, completed from reference TRBV7-6 and TRBJ2-7, reads GAGVSQSPRYKVTKRGQDVALRCDPISGHVSLYWYRQALGQGPEFLTYFNYEAQQDKSGLPNDRFSAERPEGSISTLTIQRTEQRDSAMYRCASSLAVGGGYNSYEQYFGPGTRLTVT.

This chain links TRBV19 with TRBJ1-3; D gene ambiguous. CDR1 and CDR2 (germline): LNHDA, SQIVND (reference sequence). V gave up 3 bases and J gave up 5 bases, with 11 bases separating them. The CDR3 totals 14 residues. In DNA, the CDR3 is TGTGCCAGTAGTATTTTCCCGGCGAGAAACACCATATATTTT. This gives the protein CASSIFPARNTIYF.

The genes are TRBV2 and TRBJ1-5; no clear D. With 6 bases removed from V and 6 bases from J, the gap between germline ends came to 12 bases. CDR1 SNHLY and CDR2 FYNNEI come from the germline V gene. The CDR3 length is 13 residues. The CDR3 here is CASSSDQVQPQHF. The CDR3, as DNA: TGTGCCAGCAGCTCGGATCAGGTTCAGCCCCAGCATTTT.

The sample holds one count of this clone. CDR3 coding DNA: TGTGCCAGCAGTTTAGGAGCGGGAACCTACGAGCAGTACTTC. Encoded protein: CASSLGAGTYEQYF. The rearrangement uses TRBV27 and TRBJ2-7; TRBD2 matches 7 bases. The CDR3 covers 14 residues. With V trimmed by 2 bases and J by 2 bases, 3 bases remained unmatched. Germline V gene lookup returns CDR1 MNHEY and CDR2 SMNVEV (reference sequence).

This clone was detected a few times. The chain carries TRBV19 and TRBJ2-1; D remains unclear. Trimming pared 3 bases from V and 2 bases from J, leaving 2 bases between. Germline V gene lookup returns CDR1 LNHDA and CDR2 SQIVND (reference sequence). CDR3 length: 12 residues. The CDR3 loop is CASSIAYNEQFF. Here the CDR3 DNA reads TGTGCCAGTAGTATCGCCTACAATGAGCAGTTCTTC.

The CDR3 nucleotides read TGTGCCAGCAGGGATCGGGACCGCTCCTACGAGCAGTACTTC. Amino acid sequence: CASRDRDRSYEQYF. The chain recombines TRBV7-2 with TRBJ2-7; D might be TRBD1 or TRBD2, each matching 5 bases. Germline values: CDR1 SGHTA, CDR2 FQGNSA. This CDR3 has 14 residues. Trimming pared 6 bases from V and 0 bases from J, leaving 12 bases between.

The rearrangement uses TRBV18 and TRBJ1-1, with 9 positions matching TRBD1. Per germline, CDR1 KGHSH and CDR2 LQKENI. The junction had 6 bases not matched to a gene; V was cut back by 5 bases and J by 2 bases. The CDR3 is made up of 15 amino acids. The chain's CDR3 is CASSGTGYANTEAFF. Here the CDR3 DNA reads TGTGCCAGCTCAGGGACAGGGTATGCAAACACTGAAGCTTTCTTT.

This chain joins TRBV6-5 and TRBJ1-5; no clear D gene. The CDR3 length is 14 residues. With 0 bases removed from V and 7 bases from J, the gap between germline ends came to 10 bases. CDR1 is MNHEY, CDR2 SVGAGI, per germline. Here the CDR3 reads CASSYSEGRQPQHF. The CDR3 DNA is TGTGCCAGCAGTTACTCGGAGGGTCGACAGCCCCAGCATTTT.

This clone was observed once. The chain links TRBV5-1 to TRBJ2-7, with D perhaps being TRBD1 or TRBD2 (5 bases each). V lost 1 base and J 5 bases, leaving 16 bases between the germline ends. CDR1 SGHRS and CDR2 YFSETQ come from the germline V gene. This CDR3 has 15 residues. CDR3 DNA sequence: TGCGCCAGCAGCTTGAACCCAGGGAGCATACACGAGCAGTACTTC. This codes for CASSLNPGSIHEQYF.